This TCR beta chain was captured in a study of T-cell memory formation after mild COVID-19. There are a few counts of this clonotype. As yet, its antigen is unknown. TCRdb processed the 5' RACE reads anew with MiXCR; each CDR3 protein has one entry. The profile covers a few hundred thousand distinct CDR3 sequences, with around a sixth appearing a single time and approximately 21% taken by the ten largest. Study results and limitations: Within pre-infection memory, some responding clones were found, suggesting cross-reactive memory joined.

This CDR3 spans 15 amino acids. V lost 4 bases and J lost 8; bases outside the gene matches: 10. The germline V gene encodes CDR1 SGHRS and CDR2 YFSETQ. This TCR was sampled from a man younger than 35 who had mild COVID-19 (a few samples of this study predate the infection). Cell type and time point are not known. The rearrangement uses TRBV5-1 and TRBJ2-1, with TRBD2 identical over 9 bases. Sequencing was done on a sample of PBMCs or a T cell subset sorted from them (not recorded which). The chain's CDR3 is CASSRIAGEYDEQFF. The DNA of the CDR3 is TGCGCCAGCAGCCGCATAGCGGGGGAATACGATGAGCAGTTCTTC.